One TCR beta chain is described in this entry. What it binds is not known. CDR1 is LGHDT and CDR2 is YNNKEL in the germline V gene (reference sequence). This CDR3 contains 16 residues. Trimming cost V 4 bases and J 1 base, with 16 bases left between them. These data are taken from a study of CD4 T cells in relation to SARS-CoV-2 and coronaviruses. Before the COVID-19 pandemic, during about 2010-2019, CD4+ T cells were taken from unexposed donors. Isolation of CD4+ T cells took place after about eleven days in culture. As cell numbers allowed, unexposed-donor CD4+ T cells faced SARS-CoV-2 S/N and four cold-coronavirus spikes. Profiling relied on immunoSEQ multiplex PCR, and the TCRdb table lists in-frame clones only, not all of them. The table includes 20,000 to 25,000 clones, 60% to 80% detected once.

The specimen sequenced was CD4+ T cells from PBMCs, cultured in vitro. The V gene is TRBV3-1 (or the pseudogene TRBV3-2), the J gene TRBJ1-2; D might be TRBD1 (5 bases). This TCR was recovered from a human donor in good health. DNA of the CDR3: TGTGCCAGCAGCCGGAACCCGCAGGGATATAACTATGGCTACACCTTC. Translated: CASSRNPQGYNYGYTF.